The 21 T cell receptor beta chains listed next were all sequenced from one sample in a study of cytomegalovirus exposure and HLA in healthy donors. Primers: 60 Vbeta forward and 13 Jbeta reverse. The table came from immunoSEQ multiplex PCR; TCRdb's copy has only in-frame clones and leaves some out. The data hold 90,000 to 110,000 clones, with roughly three quarters observed a single time. The sample comprised PBMCs. The receptor source for this set is a man aged 25 to 45 in good health and CMV-seronegative.

This clone was detected a few times. The chain is built from TRBV2 and TRBJ2-5; 7 nucleotides match TRBD2. The germline V gene encodes CDR1 SNHLY and CDR2 FYNNEI. The V gene end was trimmed by 3 bases and the J gene end by 5 bases; junction bases not matched to a gene: 6. The CDR3 runs 14 residues. CDR3 amino acids: CASSDAGGRETQYF. Written as DNA, the CDR3 is TGTGCCAGCAGTGACGCCGGGGGGAGGGAGACCCAGTACTTC.

This rearrangement joins TRBV6-1 to TRBJ2-3, with D possibly being TRBD2 (6 bases). The CDR3 extends over 14 amino acids. V lost 4 bases, J lost 5 bases, and 13 bases lay in between. Germline lookup yields CDR1 MNHNS and CDR2 SASEGT. This CDR3 reads CASSGGGTGDTQYF. CDR3 in DNA: TGTGCCAGCAGTGGGGGCGGGACGGGAGATACGCAGTATTTT.

J is TRBJ2-7 and V is TRBV2, with 8 positions matching TRBD1. The CDR3 extends over 17 amino acids. With V trimmed by 3 bases and J by 0 bases, 10 bases remained unmatched. Germline CDR1 is SNHLY and CDR2 is FYNNEI. CDR3 residues: CASSDPTTGQDSYEQYF. The CDR3 DNA reads TGTGCCAGCAGTGATCCGACGACGGGACAGGACTCCTACGAGCAGTACTTC.

The gene calls are TRBV7-9 and TRBJ1-1, with TRBD1 matching over 8 bases. J gave up 3 bases and V 5 bases, and 2 bases lay outside the gene matches. CDR1 is SEHNR and CDR2 is FQNEAQ in the germline V gene (reference sequence). This CDR3 is built from 13 residues. CDR3 loop: CASSEQGDTEAFF. CDR3 DNA: TGTGCCAGCAGCGAACAGGGGGACACTGAAGCTTTCTTT.

CDR3 nucleotides: TGCGCCAGCAGCCACTCCAGGCAGGCGGGAGTGGGCGGGGAGCTGTTTTTT. This sequence encodes CASSHSRQAGVGGELFF. The V call is TRBV4-3, the J call TRBJ2-2; 7 nucleotides line up with TRBD2. CDR1 is LGHNA, CDR2 YSLEER, per germline. The CDR3 contains 17 residues. The V and J ends lost 3 bases and 7 bases, in that order; junction bases with no gene match: 14.

V usage is TRBV6-6 and J usage is TRBJ2-3; 9 bases map to TRBD2. V shed 4 bases, J shed 4 bases, and the junction held 3 bases outside the gene matches. From germline, CDR1 is MNHNY and CDR2 SVGAGI (reference sequence). CDR3 size: 14 residues. The CDR3 spells CASSWTSDPDTQYF. In nucleotides, the CDR3 is TGTGCCAGCAGTTGGACTAGCGACCCAGATACGCAGTATTTT.

In its sample, this clone was seen once. The V and J genes are TRBV19 and TRBJ2-7; a weak D match, TRBD1 (6 bases). V was shortened by 6 bases and J by 2 bases, with 20 bases between the two germline ends. Looked up from germline, CDR1 is LNHDA and CDR2 is SQIVND (reference sequence). The CDR3 is 16 residues long. For the CDR3, the DNA is TGTGCCAGTAGGCCTTCCGGGACAATAGCCGCCTACGAGCAGTACTTC. It is translated as CASRPSGTIAAYEQYF.

The chain joins TRBV6-6 to TRBJ2-2; the match to TRBD1 covers 7 bases. Losses at the gene ends were 6 bases for V and 2 bases for J; bases not matched to a gene: 6. The CDR3 length is 15 residues. Germline V CDR1 and CDR2: MNHNY, SVGAGI (reference sequence). The CDR3 here is CASSPTGLNTGELFF. As DNA, the CDR3 is TGTGCCAGCAGCCCGACAGGGTTAAACACCGGGGAGCTGTTTTTT.

J is TRBJ1-2 and V is TRBV19, with D hard to call. This CDR3 spans 14 amino acids. The V and J ends lost 3 bases and 2 bases respectively, with 10 bases between them. The germline V gene encodes CDR1 LNHDA and CDR2 SQIVND (reference sequence). CDR3: CASSILPGNYGYTF. CDR3 bases: TGTGCCAGTAGTATTCTACCCGGGAACTATGGCTACACCTTC.

The chain joins TRBV19 to TRBJ1-1; D uncertain. The V end lost 6 bases, the J end lost 0 bases, and 14 bases lay between the germline ends. CDR3 size: 15 residues. The germline V gene has CDR1 LNHDA and CDR2 SQIVND (reference sequence). The CDR3 nucleotides read TGTGCCAGTAGACCTGGGAGGCAGGTGAACACTGAAGCTTTCTTT. Translating it yields CASRPGRQVNTEAFF.

This clone was seen a few times. The chain links TRBV6-6 to TRBJ2-4; D call uncertain. The V gene lost 6 bases and the J gene lost 0 bases, with 15 bases spanning the gap. The CDR3 sequence is 16 residues long. Per the germline V gene, CDR1 is MNHNY and CDR2 is SVGAGI (reference sequence). The CDR3 sequence is CASSPPGDSAKNIQYF. CDR3 sequence (DNA): TGTGCCAGCAGCCCCCCCGGAGATTCAGCCAAAAACATTCAGTACTTC.

The chain combines TRBV4-2 with TRBJ1-6; D is uncertain. V lost 0 bases and J lost 9, with 6 bases in between. CDR3 length: 13 amino acids. Germline V gives CDR1 LGHNA, CDR2 YNFKEQ. This chain's CDR3 is CASSQDGSSPLHF. As DNA, the CDR3 is TGTGCCAGCAGCCAAGATGGGAGTTCACCCCTCCACTTT.

V and J are TRBV9 and TRBJ2-7; 7 nucleotides match TRBD1. Germline CDR1 SGDLS, CDR2 YYNGEE. The junction had 5 bases not matched to a gene; V was cut back by 0 bases and J by 2 bases. This CDR3 region has 15 residues. The CDR3 DNA follows: TGTGCCAGCAGCGTAGGGACAGGTAACACCTACGAGCAGTACTTC. Protein: CASSVGTGNTYEQYF.

This chain uses TRBV11-2 with TRBJ2-2, with 9 bases matching TRBD2. Germline V gene data show CDR1 as SGHAT and CDR2 as FQNNGV. V dropped 5 bases and J dropped 1; count of bases not matched to a gene: 5. The CDR3 sequence is 16 residues long. The CDR3 bases are TGTGCCAGCAGCCCTGCGGGGGGGGTGAACACCGGGGAGCTGTTTTTT. Its protein product is CASSPAGGVNTGELFF.

The V gene is TRBV12-5, the J gene TRBJ2-7; D gene ambiguous. Germline V gene sequence: CDR1 LGHNT, CDR2 FRNRAP. This CDR3 is 12 amino acids long. The V end was cut by 2 bases, the J end by 4 bases, with 6 bases between. CDR3 nucleotide sequence: TGTGCTAGTGGTTTGTCAAAATACGAGCAGTACTTC. Translating gives CASGLSKYEQYF.

This clone was observed a few times. This chain uses TRBV5-6 with TRBJ1-1; no definite D call. This CDR3 contains 14 residues. The germline V gene has CDR1 SGHDT and CDR2 YYEEEE. Trimming took off 7 bases at V and 0 bases at J, with 13 bases between the two ends. CDR3 coding DNA: TGTGCCAGCGGTTACAGTTTCGTGAACACTGAAGCTTTCTTT. Translating gives CASGYSFVNTEAFF.

This clone was recorded a few times. This chain joins TRBV28 and TRBJ2-7; TRBD2 matches 9 bases. The CDR3 has 14 residues. The germline gives CDR1 MDHEN, CDR2 SYDVKM. V lost 5 bases and J lost 2; bases outside the gene matches: 4. The CDR3 DNA is TGTGCCAGCAGTCCGACTAGCGGCACCTACGAGCAGTACTTC. Amino acids: CASSPTSGTYEQYF.

The V call is TRBV9, the J call TRBJ2-7; 9 bases match TRBD2. V gave up 1 base and J gave up 3 bases; unmatched junction bases: 5. CDR3 size: 15 residues. Germline values: CDR1 SGDLS, CDR2 YYNGEE. The CDR3: CASSVQAGGIYEQYF. The CDR3 nucleotides are TGTGCCAGCAGCGTACAGGCGGGAGGGATCTACGAGCAGTACTTC.

The rearrangement links TRBV5-4 to TRBJ1-6; D unclear. Trimming left V 4 bases short and J 9 bases short, with 14 bases between. The CDR3 consists of 14 residues. From germline, CDR1 is SGHNT and CDR2 YYREEE (reference sequence). This CDR3 is CASSLVEKGSPLHF. The CDR3, as DNA: TGTGCCAGCAGCCTGGTGGAGAAAGGTTCACCCCTCCACTTT.

The gene calls are TRBV19 and TRBJ2-1; D perhaps matches TRBD1 (6 bases). The V end lost 1 base, the J end lost 8 bases, and 9 bases lay between the germline ends. The CDR3 is made up of 13 amino acids. Germline-derived CDR1 and CDR2 are LNHDA and SQIVND (reference sequence). CDR3 bases: TGTGCCAGTAGTATAGGGGGGCGTCATGAGCAGTTCTTC. It is translated as CASSIGGRHEQFF.

With respect to this clone: One end of the junction does not line up with germline, which may come from a read error. The chain recombines TRBV7-9 with TRBJ2-3; D is possibly TRBD1 (7 bases). The CDR3 has 15 residues. Germline V gives CDR1 SEHNR, CDR2 FQNEAQ (reference sequence). For the CDR3, the DNA is TGTTCCAGTGGAAGGAGGGGGCATGGCACAGATACGCAGTATTTT. This translates into CSSGRRGHGTDTQYF. Based on the CDR3 plus reference TRBV7-9 and TRBJ2-3, the full variable domain is DTGVSQNPRHKITKRGQNVTFRCDPISEHNRLYWYRQTLGQGPEFLTYFQNEAQLEKSRLLSDRFSAERPKGSFSTLEIQRTEQGDSAMYLCSSGRRGHGTDTQYFGPGTRLTVL.